This TCR beta chain was profiled in a study of OX40 agonist ivuxolimab in advanced cancers. Germline CDR1 and CDR2: MNHNS and SASEGT. The CDR3 consists of 13 residues. The V and J ends lost 6 bases and 2 bases respectively, with 10 bases between them. Profiling relied on immunoSEQ multiplex PCR, and the TCRdb table lists in-frame clones only, not all of them. This table holds around 94,000 clones, more than 85% found once. V and J are TRBV6-1 and TRBJ1-1; D uncertain. The TCR was taken from an adult with an advanced solid tumor such as melanoma, head and neck, liver or kidney cancer. The specimen was CD4+ or CD8+ T cells sorted from blood, collected in a trial of the OX40 agonist ivuxolimab. This chain's CDR3 is CASRDNINTEAFF. CDR3 bases: TGTGCCAGCAGGGATAATATAAACACTGAAGCTTTCTTT.